Listed below are T cell receptor beta chains from one sample, sequenced in a study of T cell responses to AZD1222 COVID-19 vaccine. Assay used: immunoSEQ multiplex PCR; TCRdb lists only in-frame clones, some missing. The profile shows about 180,000 clones, 90% to 95% of them singletons. The sequencing here drew on peripheral blood, taken 28 days after the second dose of the MenACWY control vaccine. These receptor sequences come from an adult who received the MenACWY meningococcal vaccine as a control. Each CDR3 is given with its conserved first and last residue. Fields, in order: clone size, J gene, D gene, CDR3 length, V gene, CDR3 DNA, CDR3 protein. A D gene is named only where the DNA matches it firmly. Rows may omit the clone size; those that give it use once, few, many or a size class.

>-|TRBJ1-1|-|17|TRBV11-3
TGTGCCAGCAGCCTCAAGCGGTTCGGACAGCGAAACACTGAAGCTTTCTTT
CASSLKRFGQRNTEAFF
>-|TRBJ1-4|TRBD1|12|TRBV28
TGTGCCAGCTGGGGACAGGCTGAAAAACTGTTTTTT
CASWGQAEKLFF
>-|TRBJ2-7|TRBD2|14|TRBV5-1
TGCGCCAGCAGTAAGAGCGGGGGGTCCTGGGAGCAGTACTTC
CASSKSGGSWEQYF
>-|TRBJ2-5|-|13|TRBV11-3
TGTGCCAGCAGCTTAGTTGGGGGAGAGACCCAGTACTTC
CASSLVGGETQYF
>-|TRBJ1-1|-|14|TRBV6-6
TGTGCCAGCAGGACCGGGGACCTTCGGACTGAAGCTTTCTTT
CASRTGDLRTEAFF
>once|TRBJ1-1|-|14|TRBV6-5
TGTGCCAGCACTTACGAATTTGGGGGCACTGAAGCTTTCTTT
CASTYEFGGTEAFF
>-|TRBJ1-2|-|15|TRBV28
TGTGCCGGGAGACCGAGCAGGGGTAAAAACTATGGCTACACCTTC
CAGRPSRGKNYGYTF
>once|TRBJ1-1|-|16|TRBV7-9
TGTGCCAGCAGCTTAGGGCTGGGGGAGGGGAACACTGAAGCTTTCTTT
CASSLGLGEGNTEAFF
>-|TRBJ2-1|TRBD1|15|TRBV6-2/TRBV6-3
TGTGCCAGCAGCTCCGGGGGGACAGGGTCCTATGAGCAGTTCTTC
CASSSGGTGSYEQFF
>-|TRBJ2-5|TRBD2|14|TRBV5-1
TGCGCCAGCAGTCTGACTAGCGGGGCTGGGGCCCAGTACTTC
CASSLTSGAGAQYF
>-|TRBJ1-5|TRBD1|15|TRBV6-5
TGTGCCAGCAAGAGGGACAGAGGTAGCAATCAGCCCCAGCATTTT
CASKRDRGSNQPQHF
>-|TRBJ1-2|-|14|TRBV5-1
TGCGCCAGCAGCTTAGAGGCGATTTCGCGGGGCTACACCTTC
CASSLEAISRGYTF
>-|TRBJ2-2|TRBD2|17|TRBV4-1
TGCGCCAGCAGCCAACCTTTTAGCGGGGGCGCCACCGGGGAGCTGTTTTTT
CASSQPFSGGATGELFF
>few|TRBJ1-2|-|14|TRBV5-1
TGCGCCAGCAGCTTGGGGAAAGGAGACTATGGCTACACCTTC
CASSLGKGDYGYTF
>-|TRBJ1-1|-|12|TRBV30
TGTGCCTGGAATCGACAGATAACTGAAGCTTTCTTT
CAWNRQITEAFF
>once|TRBJ2-1|TRBD2|15|TRBV5-1
TGCGCCAGCAGCTTCCAGCGGGGGGACTATAATGAGCAGTTCTTC
CASSFQRGDYNEQFF
>-|TRBJ1-3|-|17|TRBV4-3
TGCGCCAGCAGCCTTAACAGGGATAGGCACTCTGGAAACACCATATATTTT
CASSLNRDRHSGNTIYF
>-|TRBJ1-1|-|13|TRBV6-5
TGTGCCAGCAGTCCGACAGGGAACACTGAAGCTTTCTTT
CASSPTGNTEAFF
>-|TRBJ1-2|TRBD1|13|TRBV12-3/TRBV12-4
TGTGCCAGCAGCTCGGGACAGTTCTATGGCTACACCTTC
CASSSGQFYGYTF
>-|TRBJ1-1|-|14|TRBV3-1/TRBV3-2
TGTGCCAGCAGCCAAGTAGGTTCTAACACTGAAGCTTTCTTT
CASSQVGSNTEAFF
>-|TRBJ1-2|TRBD1|15|TRBV24-1
TGTGCCACCAGTGATCCGTCACAGGGGCCTTATGGCTACACCTTC
CATSDPSQGPYGYTF
>once|TRBJ1-6|TRBD1|13|TRBV6-5
TGTGCCACCGGGGACAGGGATAATTCACCCCTCCACTTT
CATGDRDNSPLHF
>-|TRBJ1-5|TRBD1|15|TRBV7-9
TGTGCCAGCAGCACGGGACAGGGCGGCAATCAGCCCCAGCATTTT
CASSTGQGGNQPQHF
>-|TRBJ1-1|-|14|TRBV11-2
TGTGCCAGCAGCCCTACATGGGACGGCGCTGAAGCTTTCTTT
CASSPTWDGAEAFF
>-|TRBJ1-5|TRBD1|17|TRBV4-1
TGCGCCAGCAGCCAAGATAAGGGGAGGGGGCGGAATCAGCCCCAGCATTTT
CASSQDKGRGRNQPQHF
>-|TRBJ1-5|-|15|TRBV30
TGTGCCTGGAGGACGAAGGGAAAGGGCAATCAGCCCCAGCATTTT
CAWRTKGKGNQPQHF
>-|TRBJ1-2|TRBD1|17|TRBV3-1/TRBV3-2
TGTGCCAGCAGCCCAGACAGGGGGCGACCCCTTAACTATGGCTACACCTTC
CASSPDRGRPLNYGYTF
>-|TRBJ1-5|-|18|TRBV19
TGTGCCAGTAGTATTTATTTGATGCGGCAGGATAGCAATCAGCCCCAGCATTTT
CASSIYLMRQDSNQPQHF
>-|TRBJ2-3|-|12|TRBV30
TGTGCCGGATCAGGGGTCACAGATACGCAGTATTTT
CAGSGVTDTQYF
>-|TRBJ2-4|-|15|TRBV3-1/TRBV3-2
TGTGCCAGCAGCCAAGGGGGGACCAAATCAGACATTCAGTACTTC
CASSQGGTKSDIQYF
>-|TRBJ1-3|-|15|TRBV29-1
TGCAGCGTTGACTTCCAGGCCGGCTCTGGAAACACCATATATTTT
CSVDFQAGSGNTIYF
>-|TRBJ2-1|-|15|TRBV15
TGTGCCACCAGCAGAGTAGGGTTTGGGAGGAATGAGCAGTTCTTC
CATSRVGFGRNEQFF
>few|TRBJ1-1|-|12|TRBV7-2
TGTGCCAGCAGTCCTTATGTGGGGGAAGCTTTCTTT
CASSPYVGEAFF
>-|TRBJ2-2|TRBD1|16|TRBV27
TGTGCCAGCAGTCAGGGACAGGGCGCGAACACCGGGGAGCTGTTTTTT
CASSQGQGANTGELFF
>once|TRBJ1-2|-|11|TRBV2
TGTGCCAGCTTAGGGGTCGATGGCTACACCTTC
CASLGVDGYTF
>-|TRBJ2-5|-|17|TRBV5-4
TGTGCCAGCAGCTTGTTCGTCCCTGGGGGTTACCAAGAGACCCAGTACTTC
CASSLFVPGGYQETQYF
>-|TRBJ1-4|-|14|TRBV15
TGTGCCACCAGCAGACAGGGCACTAATGAAAAACTGTTTTTT
CATSRQGTNEKLFF
>-|TRBJ1-1|TRBD1|15|TRBV19
TGTGCCAGCTCCCTTAAGACAGGGATGAACACTGAAGCTTTCTTT
CASSLKTGMNTEAFF
>-|TRBJ1-3|TRBD1|14|TRBV5-4
TGTGCCAGCAGCAGGGACAGTGCAAGTAACACCATATATTTT
CASSRDSASNTIYF
>few|TRBJ2-7|-|13|TRBV2
TGTGCCAGCGATTGGGGGTATAGTGGCGAGCAGTACTTC
CASDWGYSGEQYF
>-|TRBJ1-6|-|16|TRBV5-1
TGCGCCAGCAGCTTGGCCGGGGGAGGGGCATCTTCACCCCTCCACTTT
CASSLAGGGASSPLHF
>-|TRBJ1-4|-|13|TRBV2
TGTGCCAGCAGCCCACGGAGAGCAGGAAAACTGTTTTTT
CASSPRRAGKLFF
>-|TRBJ2-7|-|16|TRBV7-8
TGTGCCAGCAGCTTAGATTGGGTCGGCGGCTCCTACGAGCAGTACTTC
CASSLDWVGGSYEQYF
>-|TRBJ1-3|-|13|TRBV24-1
TGTGCCACCAGTGATGCAGGGCGAAACACCATATATTTT
CATSDAGRNTIYF
>-|TRBJ2-5|-|16|TRBV5-6
TGTGCCAGCAGCTTTGAGCACAAAACTGCGGAAGAGACCCAGTACTTC
CASSFEHKTAEETQYF
>once|TRBJ2-7|-|14|TRBV18
TGTGCCAGCTCACTAGGACAGATCACCTACGAGCAGTACTTC
CASSLGQITYEQYF
>-|TRBJ1-6|-|13|TRBV7-3
TGTGCCAGCAGCCCCAGCGGGGGTTCACCCCTCCACTTT
CASSPSGGSPLHF
>-|TRBJ2-3|TRBD2|16|TRBV3-1/TRBV3-2
TGTGCCAGCAGCCAAGGGGCTAGCGGACGTACTCATACGCAGTATTTT
CASSQGASGRTHTQYF
>-|TRBJ1-2|-|14|TRBV2
TGTGCCAGCCGGCGACAGACATCAGCCAGTGGCTACACCTTC
CASRRQTSASGYTF
>-|TRBJ2-7|TRBD1|12|TRBV10-2
TGCGCCAGCTCTGGGACAGCCTTCGAGCAGTACTTC
CASSGTAFEQYF
>-|TRBJ1-3|TRBD1|15|TRBV10-2
TGCGCCAGCAGTACAGGGGGGATCTCTGGAAACACCATATATTTT
CASSTGGISGNTIYF
>-|TRBJ1-1|TRBD1|16|TRBV18
TGTGCCAGCTCCCTTCGCGGACAGGCCATGAACACTGAAGCTTTCTTT
CASSLRGQAMNTEAFF
>-|TRBJ1-4|-|15|TRBV6-5
TGTGCCAGCAGTTACTCGCACCAGGCAAATGAAAAACTGTTTTTT
CASSYSHQANEKLFF